A selection of T cell receptor beta chains follows, all from one sample in a study of CD8 T cells in ankylosing spondylitis. Using its own MiXCR run on the 5' RACE reads, TCRdb lists one record per CDR3 protein. Of about 260,000 distinct CDR3 sequences in the sample, 20% were seen once. Sequencing was done on a sample of blood, either unsorted or a sorted T cell fraction (not recorded which). These receptors originate from a male donor with ankylosing spondylitis or in good health (not recorded which). CDR3s include the opening cysteine and the closing phenylalanine or tryptophan. Fields, in order: CDR3 protein, CDR3 DNA, V gene, J gene, D gene, clone size. The D gene is left open where the match is weak. Rows may omit the clone size; those that give it use once, few, many or a size class.

CDR3 protein: CASSFLAGGRYGTDTQYF
CDR3 DNA: TGTGCCAGCAGCTTTCTAGCGGGAGGGAGGTATGGCACAGATACGCAGTATTTT
V gene: TRBV7-3
J gene: TRBJ2-3
D gene: TRBD2
clone size: -

CDR3 protein: CASRTSSGASYNEQFF
CDR3 DNA: TGCGCCAGCCGCACATCTTCGGGAGCCTCCTACAATGAGCAGTTCTTC
V gene: TRBV5-1
J gene: TRBJ2-1
D gene: -
clone size: few

CDR3 protein: CASDRGLDTGELFF
CDR3 DNA: TGTGCCAGCGACAGGGGATTGGACACCGGGGAGCTGTTTTTT
V gene: TRBV3-1
J gene: TRBJ2-2
D gene: TRBD1
clone size: few

CDR3 protein: CASSGRTAVNTEAFF
CDR3 DNA: TGTGCCAGCAGCGGTAGGACAGCCGTGAACACTGAAGCTTTCTTT
V gene: TRBV11-2
J gene: TRBJ1-1
D gene: -
clone size: -

CDR3 protein: CASWRGTGELFF
CDR3 DNA: TGTGCCAGTTGGCGGGGCACCGGGGAGCTGTTTTTT
V gene: TRBV6-5
J gene: TRBJ2-2
D gene: -
clone size: -

CDR3 protein: CASSFSGKYNEKLFF
CDR3 DNA: TGTGCCAGCAGCTTTTCGGGAAAATATAATGAAAAACTGTTTTTT
V gene: TRBV5-8
J gene: TRBJ1-4
D gene: -
clone size: few

CDR3 protein: CAARDQNTDTQYF
CDR3 DNA: TGTGCCGCTCGGGACCAGAACACAGATACGCAGTATTTT
V gene: TRBV10-3
J gene: TRBJ2-3
D gene: -
clone size: few

CDR3 protein: CASSDPGTVYF
CDR3 DNA: TGTGCCAGCAGCGATCCCGGGACGGTCTACTTC
V gene: TRBV9
J gene: TRBJ2-5
D gene: -
clone size: few

CDR3 protein: CASSAGAYNSPLHF
CDR3 DNA: TGTGCCAGCAGCGCAGGGGCGTATAATTCACCCCTCCACTTT
V gene: TRBV28
J gene: TRBJ1-6
D gene: -
clone size: -

CDR3 protein: CASSLDLGRLPFF
CDR3 DNA: TGTGCCAGCAGCTTAGATCTAGGTAGACTCCCGTTCTTC
V gene: TRBV11-2
J gene: TRBJ2-1
D gene: -
clone size: -

CDR3 protein: CSLAGAPYNEQFF
CDR3 DNA: TGCAGTCTAGCGGGAGCCCCCTACAATGAGCAGTTCTTC
V gene: TRBV20-1
J gene: TRBJ2-1
D gene: TRBD2
clone size: many

CDR3 protein: CSAREEGFHGYTF
CDR3 DNA: TGCAGTGCTAGAGAAGAAGGTTTTCATGGCTACACCTTC
V gene: TRBV20-1
J gene: TRBJ1-2
D gene: -
clone size: few

CDR3 protein: CASSPPGGRTDTQYF
CDR3 DNA: TGTGCCAGCAGTCCCCCCGGGGGACGCACAGATACGCAGTATTTT
V gene: TRBV12-3/TRBV12-4
J gene: TRBJ2-3
D gene: -
clone size: -

CDR3 protein: CSVGGSGSSPRELFF
CDR3 DNA: TGCAGCGTGGGGGGCAGCGGGTCCTCACCTAGGGAGCTGTTTTTT
V gene: TRBV29-1
J gene: TRBJ2-2
D gene: -
clone size: many

CDR3 protein: CASSRSPDRAEGYTF
CDR3 DNA: TGCGCCAGCAGCCGAAGCCCCGACAGGGCGGAAGGCTACACCTTC
V gene: TRBV5-1
J gene: TRBJ1-2
D gene: TRBD1
clone size: -

CDR3 protein: CSVDIRDRYNEQFF
CDR3 DNA: TGCAGCGTTGATATCCGGGACAGATACAATGAGCAGTTCTTC
V gene: TRBV29-1
J gene: TRBJ2-1
D gene: TRBD1
clone size: few

CDR3 protein: CASSLVPGGGNTEAFF
CDR3 DNA: TGCGCCAGCAGCTTGGTCCCAGGGGGAGGGAACACTGAAGCTTTCTTT
V gene: TRBV5-1
J gene: TRBJ1-1
D gene: TRBD1
clone size: -

CDR3 protein: CASSLESSYNEQFF
CDR3 DNA: TGCGCCAGCAGCTTGGAGAGCTCCTACAATGAGCAGTTCTTC
V gene: TRBV5-1
J gene: TRBJ2-1
D gene: -
clone size: few

CDR3 protein: CASSQDGRAQETQYF
CDR3 DNA: TGCGCCAGCAGCCAAGACGGGCGGGCCCAAGAGACCCAGTACTTC
V gene: TRBV4-1
J gene: TRBJ2-5
D gene: -
clone size: -

CDR3 protein: CASSRRSRVRNTEAFF
CDR3 DNA: TGTGCCAGCAGCCGGAGGTCCAGGGTACGGAACACTGAAGCTTTCTTT
V gene: TRBV5-6
J gene: TRBJ1-1
D gene: -
clone size: few

CDR3 protein: CASWNKGYSGANVLTF
CDR3 DNA: TGTGCCAGCTGGAATAAGGGATACTCTGGGGCCAACGTCCTGACTTTC
V gene: TRBV6-1
J gene: TRBJ2-6
D gene: -
clone size: few

CDR3 protein: CASSLFSGGAVKTQYF
CDR3 DNA: TGTGCCAGCAGTCTTTTTAGCGGGGGGGCCGTAAAGACCCAGTACTTC
V gene: TRBV3-1
J gene: TRBJ2-5
D gene: TRBD2
clone size: few

CDR3 protein: CASSRSETQYF
CDR3 DNA: TGTGCCAGCAGCCGTTCAGAGACCCAGTACTTC
V gene: TRBV25-1
J gene: TRBJ2-5
D gene: -
clone size: -

CDR3 protein: CASSLDSGGAADTQYF
CDR3 DNA: TGTGCCAGCAGCTTAGATAGCGGGGGGGCCGCAGATACGCAGTATTTT
V gene: TRBV7-2
J gene: TRBJ2-3
D gene: TRBD2
clone size: few

CDR3 protein: CSARDLDRNYGYTF
CDR3 DNA: TGCAGTGCTAGAGACCTCGACAGGAATTATGGCTACACCTTC
V gene: TRBV20-1
J gene: TRBJ1-2
D gene: -
clone size: few

CDR3 protein: CSANSQETQYF
CDR3 DNA: TGCAGTGCTAACTCCCAAGAGACCCAGTACTTC
V gene: TRBV20-1
J gene: TRBJ2-5
D gene: -
clone size: -

CDR3 protein: CASSLDVSRAKLTDTQYF
CDR3 DNA: TGCGCCAGCAGCTTGGATGTCAGTAGGGCCAAGCTCACAGATACGCAGTATTTT
V gene: TRBV5-1
J gene: TRBJ2-3
D gene: -
clone size: -

CDR3 protein: CASRTDNYGYTF
CDR3 DNA: TGCGCCAGCAGAACAGATAACTATGGCTACACCTTC
V gene: TRBV5-1
J gene: TRBJ1-2
D gene: -
clone size: many

CDR3 protein: CASSFRSWGNEQFF
CDR3 DNA: TGTGCCAGCAGCTTCAGGTCTTGGGGCAATGAGCAGTTCTTC
V gene: TRBV7-8
J gene: TRBJ2-1
D gene: -
clone size: -

CDR3 protein: CSAGRQGDNSPLHF
CDR3 DNA: TGCAGTGCTGGTCGACAGGGGGACAATTCACCCCTCCACTTT
V gene: TRBV20-1
J gene: TRBJ1-6
D gene: TRBD1
clone size: -

CDR3 protein: CASSQTGGSWADTQYF
CDR3 DNA: TGTGCCAGCAGCCAGACAGGGGGGAGTTGGGCAGATACGCAGTATTTT
V gene: TRBV6-1
J gene: TRBJ2-3
D gene: TRBD1
clone size: -

CDR3 protein: CATTSGGSNTEAFF
CDR3 DNA: TGTGCCACCACCTCGGGCGGGTCGAACACTGAAGCTTTCTTT
V gene: TRBV24-1
J gene: TRBJ1-1
D gene: -
clone size: -

CDR3 protein: CASSLDVIGGDTQYF
CDR3 DNA: TGCGCCAGCAGCTTGGACGTCATAGGGGGAGATACGCAGTATTTT
V gene: TRBV5-1
J gene: TRBJ2-3
D gene: -
clone size: few

CDR3 protein: CASSPPTTTLFDEQFF
CDR3 DNA: TGTGCCAGCAGCCCCCCGACTACGACCCTTTTCGATGAGCAGTTCTTC
V gene: TRBV7-3
J gene: TRBJ2-1
D gene: -
clone size: -

CDR3 protein: CSATAAGVGTEAFF
CDR3 DNA: TGCAGTGCCACTGCGGCAGGGGTGGGCACTGAAGCTTTCTTT
V gene: TRBV20-1
J gene: TRBJ1-1
D gene: -
clone size: -

CDR3 protein: CASSVGLMNTEAFF
CDR3 DNA: TGTGCCAGCAGCGTAGGACTGATGAACACTGAAGCTTTCTTT
V gene: TRBV9
J gene: TRBJ1-1
D gene: -
clone size: few

CDR3 protein: CASSPKPGPSPLHF
CDR3 DNA: TGTGCCAGCAGTCCCAAACCGGGACCCTCACCCCTCCACTTT
V gene: TRBV21-1
J gene: TRBJ1-6
D gene: -
clone size: -

CDR3 protein: CASRAGYRVSGELFF
CDR3 DNA: TGTGCCAGCAGGGCAGGATACAGGGTGTCCGGGGAGCTGTTTTTT
V gene: TRBV28
J gene: TRBJ2-2
D gene: -
clone size: few

CDR3 protein: CAISEISTSGGRGYNEQFF
CDR3 DNA: TGTGCCATCAGTGAGATCTCGACTAGCGGGGGGCGAGGGTACAATGAGCAGTTCTTC
V gene: TRBV10-3
J gene: TRBJ2-1
D gene: TRBD2
clone size: -

CDR3 protein: CSAREGPWTEAFF
CDR3 DNA: TGCAGTGCTAGAGAGGGTCCTTGGACTGAAGCTTTCTTT
V gene: TRBV20-1
J gene: TRBJ1-1
D gene: -
clone size: few